Listed below are T cell receptor beta chains from one sample, sequenced in a study of blood T cell repertoires in COVID-19. Some clones are missing from TCRdb's copy, which holds only in-frame ones; the method was immunoSEQ multiplex PCR. The profile shows 120,000 or so clones, about nine tenths of them singletons. The sample taken for sequencing was peripheral blood. All receptors come from a human donor in a cohort sampled during active COVID-19. Each CDR3 is given without its conserved first and last residue.

V	CDR3
TRBV20-1	SASDSNSPLH
TRBV28	ASSLGGVTGELF
TRBV5-1	ASSLAGIGPGAF
TRBV5-1	ASSPRVDNSPLH
TRBV27	ASSPRGWDEKLF
TRBV3-1/TRBV3-2	ASSLVTGGAYGYT
TRBV5-1	ASSLGGGTSSRGD
TRBV20-1	SASAPQRGARQPQH
TRBV7-6	ASSPAQGYTGELF
TRBV3-1/TRBV3-2	ASSQDLAGNTDTQY
TRBV4-2	ASSQVGLLGDNYGYT
TRBV5-6	ASSLVRVGYEQY
TRBV18	ASSAGTEGEQY
TRBV12-5	ASPVGTGGHEQY
TRBV18	ASSPSPGGFYGYT
TRBV6-4	ASSPGTGVYNEQF
TRBV19	ASSIGGDKRTDTQY
TRBV11-2	ASSSSGPSSSYNEQF
TRBV3-1/TRBV3-2	ASSQGGSQSQH
TRBV7-9	ASSLDSSSEY
TRBV19	ASSIQGLAGGTQY
TRBV5-8	ASSRAGTETQY
TRBV7-9	ASSSLRGNEKLF
TRBV18	ASSPPVDRGYPGELF
TRBV27	ASSPTIAGVEQF
TRBV5-8	ASSLWAPGLASYEQY
TRBV5-1	ASSLSGKNTGELF
TRBV7-7	ASSLTSGSSNEQF
TRBV7-3	ASSLGTGVAQPQH
TRBV28	ASSLNGANYGYT
TRBV4-1	ASSHSNPYDTGANVLT
TRBV5-1	ASSLGLAQETQY
TRBV10-3	AISDGGDSYNEQF
TRBV10-2	ASSDGKVSNQPQH
TRBV10-1	ASSVAGNTGELF
TRBV9	ASSALESSIYGYT
TRBV6-5	ASSKREGRDEQF
TRBV6-4	ASSDSGLAGINEQF
TRBV3-1/TRBV3-2	ASSQGGSSGNEQF
TRBV25-1	ASSEGGEREQF
TRBV6-5	ASRGTGPYEQY
TRBV4-1	ASSQDRPGNEQY
TRBV18	ASSPLEQGASNEKLF
TRBV6-5	ASTMMGLGAGEQY
TRBV3-1/TRBV3-2	ASSQVPGTYEQY
TRBV7-9	ASSLVEIRGGTQY
TRBV11-3	ASSRGVETQY